The next 32 T cell receptor beta chains were all read from a single sample in a study of Ad26.COV2.S vaccination and SARS-CoV-2 variants. Profiled with immunoSEQ multiplex PCR; TCRdb holds only in-frame clones, not every one. The table has more than 350,000 clones, around 90% seen once. Treatment meaning: some 20 received Ad26.COV2.S at low or high dose, single or two shots; several received placebo; per-sample allocation not given. Samples analyzed were those drawn on day 63 after the first vaccine or placebo injection. The source was peripheral blood, collected in a trial of Ad26.COV2.S vaccine versus placebo. The receptors were sampled from a person aged 18-65 years who received the Ad26.COV2.S COVID-19 vaccine or a placebo.

The chain recombines TRBV7-9 with TRBJ2-1, with TRBD2 matching over 9 bases. Germline loops: CDR1 SEHNR, CDR2 FQNEAQ (reference sequence). With V trimmed by 5 bases and J by 4 bases, 9 bases remained unmatched. The CDR3 is 16 amino acids. CDR3 residues: CASSDSRLAEYNEQFF. The DNA for the CDR3 is TGTGCCAGCAGCGACTCGCGACTAGCGGAATACAATGAGCAGTTCTTC.

The V call is TRBV29-1, the J call TRBJ2-2; either TRBD1 or TRBD2 may fit D (6 bases each). Germline V gives CDR1 SQVTM, CDR2 ANQGSEA. Trimming shortened V by 7 bases and J by 4 bases, and 16 bases separated the two germline ends. This CDR3 is 14 amino acids long. The CDR3 sequence: CSARRGLGTGELFF. Written as DNA, the CDR3 is TGCAGCGCCCGTCGGGGGCTCGGCACCGGGGAGCTGTTTTTT.

In its sample, this clone was seen once. The rearrangement joins TRBV30 to TRBJ2-2, with 11 bases aligning to TRBD2. The trim removed 5 bases at V and 7 bases at J, leaving 9 bases unmatched. Germline CDR1 GTSNPN, CDR2 SVGIG (reference sequence). The CDR3 has 15 amino acids. The CDR3 loop reads CAWDSGRVGIGELFF. CDR3 sequence (DNA): TGTGCCTGGGATAGCGGGAGGGTAGGAATCGGGGAGCTGTTTTTT.

The chain recombines TRBV7-9 with TRBJ1-6; a weak D match, TRBD1 (5 bases). This CDR3 contains 16 residues. Germline CDR1 reads SEHNR; CDR2 reads FQNEAQ (reference sequence). The V and J ends lost 4 bases and 0 bases respectively, with 10 bases between them. CDR3 in amino acids: CASSSSQGSYNSPLHF. The CDR3 region has the DNA TGTGCCAGCAGCTCATCCCAGGGCTCCTATAATTCACCCCTCCACTTT.

With respect to this clone: The sample has other DNA sequences that encode this CDR3 too. V is TRBV7-9 and J is TRBJ2-4; D is unresolved. Germline CDR1 SEHNR, CDR2 FQNEAQ (reference sequence). The V end lost 5 bases, the J end lost 0 bases, and 5 bases lay between the germline ends. The length of the CDR3 is 13 residues. CDR3 sequence: CASSGLAKNIQYF. CDR3 DNA: TGTGCCAGCAGCGGGCTAGCCAAAAACATTCAGTACTTC. Full variable domain (remainder filled in from reference TRBV7-9 and TRBJ2-4): DTGVSQNPRHKITKRGQNVTFRCDPISEHNRLYWYRQTLGQGPEFLTYFQNEAQLEKSRLLSDRFSAERPKGSFSTLEIQRTEQGDSAMYLCASSGLAKNIQYFGAGTRLSVL.

This chain joins TRBV11-2 and TRBJ2-1; D remains unclear. V lost 5 bases, J lost 3 bases, and 8 bases lay in between. CDR1 and CDR2 (germline): SGHAT, FQNNGV. This CDR3 contains 13 residues. The CDR3 sequence: CASSRPNYNEQFF. The CDR3 nucleotides read TGTGCCAGCAGCCGCCCGAACTACAATGAGCAGTTCTTC.

This CDR3 reads CASSLIGTSGTGELFF. The CDR3 nucleotides are TGTGCCAGCTCACTCATAGGGACTAGCGGCACCGGGGAGCTGTTTTTT. The gene calls are TRBV18 and TRBJ2-2; 11 bases line up with TRBD2. V was clipped by 4 bases and J by 4 bases; unmatched bases: 5. Germline lookup yields CDR1 KGHSH and CDR2 LQKENI. The CDR3 is 16 amino acids.

The chain uses TRBV5-4 and TRBJ2-2; 9 nucleotides line up with TRBD1. Trimming cost V 4 bases and J 6 bases; bases outside gene matches: 7. This CDR3 is built from 15 residues. The germline V gene encodes CDR1 SGHNT and CDR2 YYREEE (reference sequence). The CDR3 region is CASSGTGIVAGELFF. The CDR3 DNA is TGTGCCAGCAGCGGGACAGGGATAGTTGCCGGGGAGCTGTTTTTT.

The chain employs TRBV2 and TRBJ1-5; tentative D call: TRBD1 (5 bases). V was trimmed by 7 bases and J by 0 bases, leaving 7 bases between them. There are 13 residues in the CDR3. The V gene's germline CDR1 is SNHLY and CDR2 FYNNEI. CDR3 sequence reads: CASTGSSNQPQHF. CDR3 sequence (DNA): TGTGCCAGCACAGGGAGTAGCAATCAGCCCCAGCATTTT.

The rearrangement joins TRBV23-1 to TRBJ1-2, with 7 nucleotides matching TRBD1. TRBV23-1 is flagged as an ORF with uncertain function. With V trimmed by 0 bases and J by 4 bases, 14 bases remained unmatched. The CDR3 contains 18 residues. CDR3 nucleotide sequence: TGCGCCAGCAGTCAATCACCCGCAGGGGGAATAGGATCCTATGGCTACACCTTC. This sequence encodes CASSQSPAGGIGSYGYTF.

This chain connects TRBV6-5 to TRBJ1-5; no firm D call. Between the trimmed V and J ends, which lost 0 bases and 4 bases, there was a span of 10 bases. CDR1 and CDR2 from the germline V gene are MNHEY and SVGAGI. The CDR3 consists of 15 residues. DNA for the CDR3: TGTGCCAGCAGTTACTCTTTTGACCGGAATCAGCCCCAGCATTTT. Its protein is CASSYSFDRNQPQHF.

The V gene is TRBV6-6, the J gene TRBJ1-4; weak D call: TRBD1 (6 bases). Germline V CDR1 and CDR2: MNHNY, SVGAGI (reference sequence). The ends were cut back, 2 bases at V and 8 bases at J, with 9 bases in the middle. This CDR3 spans 13 amino acids. This CDR3 is CASSYRGNEKLFF. For the CDR3, the DNA is TGTGCCAGCAGTTACAGGGGGAACGAAAAACTGTTTTTT.

The chain links TRBV29-1 to TRBJ2-3; TRBD2 aligns across 8 bases. V shed 7 bases and J 4 bases; nucleotides not matched to a gene: 4. This CDR3 comprises 12 residues. Germline assignment: CDR1 SQVTM and CDR2 ANQGSEA. CDR3 in amino acids: CSGREGPDTQYF. CDR3 DNA sequence: TGCAGCGGACGGGAGGGCCCAGATACGCAGTATTTT.

The chain carries TRBV19 and TRBJ1-1; 8 bases are shared with TRBD1. Germline V CDR1 and CDR2: LNHDA, SQIVND (reference sequence). This CDR3 spans 15 amino acids. With 3 bases clipped from V and 1 base from J, the junction kept 4 bases outside the gene matches. This chain's CDR3 is CASSIRDRPNTEAFF. The CDR3 DNA reads as TGTGCCAGTAGTATCAGGGACAGGCCGAACACTGAAGCTTTCTTT.

This clone was seen a handful of times. The chain links TRBV6-5 to TRBJ2-2, with 9 bases matching TRBD1. V shed 7 bases, J shed 5 bases, and the junction held 2 bases outside the gene matches. The CDR3 loop spans 13 amino acids. Germline V gives CDR1 MNHEY, CDR2 SVGAGI. DNA for the CDR3: TGTGCCAGCACTGGGACAGGGACCGGGGAGCTGTTTTTT. As protein: CASTGTGTGELFF.

This sequence joins TRBV6-5 and TRBJ2-1, with a weak D call TRBD2 (7 bases). This CDR3 is 11 amino acids long. Germline CDR1 is MNHEY and CDR2 is SVGAGI. Trimming pared 6 bases from V and 14 bases from J, leaving 14 bases between. The CDR3 here is CASSRGGLKFF. As DNA, the CDR3 is TGTGCCAGCAGCCGAGGGGGACTAAAGTTCTTC.

The gene calls are TRBV6-5 and TRBJ1-1, with D tentatively TRBD1 (5 bases). CDR3 length equals 12 residues. Germline CDR1 and CDR2: MNHEY and SVGAGI. Trimming took 6 bases from V and 5 from J, leaving 10 bases between them. CDR3 in DNA: TGTGCCAGCAGCCGAGGGGATACTGAAGCTTTCTTT. It yields the protein CASSRGDTEAFF.

The V gene is TRBV11-2, the J gene TRBJ1-1, with D possibly matching TRBD1 (5 bases). CDR1 is SGHAT, CDR2 FQNNGV, per germline. Trimming left V 4 bases short and J 5 bases short, with 11 bases between. CDR3 length equals 13 residues. The CDR3 loop is CASSYGSGTEAFF. The CDR3 DNA reads TGTGCCAGCAGCTACGGCTCAGGGACTGAAGCTTTCTTT.

The chain employs TRBV2 and TRBJ2-1; D gene ambiguous. The CDR3 has 14 amino acids. Trimming removed 1 base from V and 10 bases from J, with 14 bases in between. Germline values: CDR1 SNHLY, CDR2 FYNNEI. In DNA form, the CDR3 reads TGTGCCAGCAGTGAAGTAGTAAGCCTTGGGGAGCAGTTCTTC. Its translation: CASSEVVSLGEQFF.

This chain joins TRBV11-2 and TRBJ2-1, with 7 positions matching TRBD2. CDR3 size: 18 residues. With 4 bases clipped from V and 6 bases from J, the junction kept 18 bases outside the gene matches. Germline CDR1 reads SGHAT; CDR2 reads FQNNGV. CDR3 sequence (DNA): TGTGCCAGCAGCTCCTGGGGCTTGGGTAGCGGGTCGTCCAATGAGCAGTTCTTC. The encoded protein is CASSSWGLGSGSSNEQFF.

This chain uses TRBV7-9 with TRBJ1-4, with D unresolved. The CDR3 loop spans 15 amino acids. V lost 4 bases to trimming and J lost 3 bases, with 12 bases between them. From germline, CDR1 is SEHNR and CDR2 FQNEAQ (reference sequence). DNA of the CDR3: TGTGCCAGCAGCTACGTTCCGACACCTAATGAAAAACTGTTTTTT. It yields the protein CASSYVPTPNEKLFF.

The chain has TRBV10-1 and TRBJ1-3; 8 bases map to TRBD1. The V gene's germline CDR1 is WNHNN and CDR2 SYGVQD (reference sequence). The CDR3 spans 15 residues. The ends lost 0 bases at V and 4 bases at J; junction bases unmatched: 2. CDR3 amino acids: CASSESRGPGNTIYF. In nucleotides, the CDR3 is TGCGCCAGCAGTGAGTCCAGGGGGCCGGGAAACACCATATATTTT.

The V gene is TRBV10-3, the J gene TRBJ1-2, with TRBD1 matching over 9 bases. Trimming took 0 bases from V and 8 from J; bases not matched to a gene: 10. This CDR3 spans 16 amino acids. Germline V CDR1 and CDR2: ENHRY, SYGVKD. As DNA, the CDR3 is TGTGCCATCAGTGAGTCGATATTACAGGGGGCAAGGGGCTACACCTTC. Translation gives CAISESILQGARGYTF.

The chain joins TRBV6-5 to TRBJ1-1, with no clear D. The CDR3 spans 13 residues. V was clipped by 2 bases and J by 5 bases, with 9 bases between them. Germline CDR1 MNHEY, CDR2 SVGAGI. The CDR3 spells CASSYGRYTEAFF. CDR3 nucleotide sequence: TGTGCCAGCAGTTACGGGAGGTATACTGAAGCTTTCTTT.

This sequence joins TRBV7-9 and TRBJ1-2; D is unresolved. There are 13 residues in the CDR3. Trimming pared 1 base from V and 3 bases from J, leaving 6 bases between. CDR1 and CDR2 (germline): SEHNR, FQNEAQ (reference sequence). The CDR3 protein is CASSLGWDYGYTF. In DNA, the CDR3 is TGTGCCAGCAGCTTAGGATGGGACTATGGCTACACCTTC.

V is TRBV20-1 and J is TRBJ1-2; D might be TRBD1 (6 bases). CDR1 DFQATT and CDR2 SNEGSKA come from the germline V gene (reference sequence). The CDR3 has 14 residues. Trimming pared 3 bases from V and 3 bases from J, leaving 14 bases between. The CDR3 here is CSASVGGADYGYTF. The CDR3 DNA reads as TGCAGTGCTAGTGTTGGGGGCGCGGACTATGGCTACACCTTC.

V gene TRBV6-5 combines with J gene TRBJ2-1, with a tentative D call TRBD2 (6 bases). This CDR3 region has 13 residues. Germline values: CDR1 MNHEY, CDR2 SVGAGI. Trimming removed 2 bases from V and 12 bases from J, with 14 bases in between. This CDR3 reads CASSYGPEGSQFF. CDR3 bases: TGTGCCAGCAGTTACGGACCGGAGGGTTCGCAGTTCTTC.

The gene calls are TRBV7-7 and TRBJ2-1; 9 positions match TRBD2. CDR3 length equals 13 residues. Germline assignment: CDR1 SSHAT and CDR2 FNYEAQ (reference sequence). With 5 bases clipped from V and 8 bases from J, the junction kept 4 bases outside the gene matches. DNA of the CDR3: TGTGCCAGCAGCCTGGGACTAGCAGATGAGCAGTTCTTC. Translated: CASSLGLADEQFF. Full variable domain (missing parts from reference TRBV7-7 and TRBJ2-1): GAGVSQSPRYKVTKRGQDVTLRCDPISSHATLYWYQQALGQGPEFLTYFNYEAQPDKSGLPSDRFSAERPEGSISTLTIQRTEQRDSAMYRCASSLGLADEQFFGPGTRLTVL.

V usage is TRBV6-5 and J usage is TRBJ1-1; a weak D match, TRBD1 (5 bases). Deletions cut 7 bases from V and 6 bases from J, with 15 bases between. The CDR3 spans 13 residues. Germline lookup yields CDR1 MNHEY and CDR2 SVGAGI. CDR3 amino acids: CASISGREAEAFF. CDR3 sequence (DNA): TGTGCCAGCATCTCCGGCAGGGAGGCTGAAGCTTTCTTT.

The chain is built from TRBV25-1 and TRBJ2-7; 12 nucleotides agree with TRBD1. The germline CDR1 and CDR2 sequences are MGHDK and SYGVNS. The length of the CDR3 is 13 residues. V was pared by 7 bases and J by 6 bases, with 4 bases of the junction left unmatched. This CDR3 reads CASTGTGGREQYF. As DNA, the CDR3 is TGTGCCAGCACCGGGACAGGGGGCCGCGAGCAGTACTTC.

The chain employs TRBV4-3 and TRBJ1-2; D is unclear. Trimming left V 0 bases short and J 7 bases short, with 9 bases between. Germline V CDR1 and CDR2: LGHNA, YSLEER. The CDR3 contains 13 residues. The CDR3 is CASSQDFRAGYTF. In DNA, the CDR3 is TGCGCCAGCAGCCAAGATTTTCGGGCTGGCTACACCTTC.

The rearrangement links TRBV30 to TRBJ1-3; 7 positions match TRBD1. Germline V lookup: CDR1 GTSNPN, CDR2 SVGIG (reference sequence). With V trimmed by 5 bases and J by 0 bases, 4 bases remained unmatched. The CDR3 consists of 14 residues. CDR3 nucleotides: TGTGCCTGGGAGGACAGGACCTCTGGAAACACCATATATTTT. Encoded protein: CAWEDRTSGNTIYF.